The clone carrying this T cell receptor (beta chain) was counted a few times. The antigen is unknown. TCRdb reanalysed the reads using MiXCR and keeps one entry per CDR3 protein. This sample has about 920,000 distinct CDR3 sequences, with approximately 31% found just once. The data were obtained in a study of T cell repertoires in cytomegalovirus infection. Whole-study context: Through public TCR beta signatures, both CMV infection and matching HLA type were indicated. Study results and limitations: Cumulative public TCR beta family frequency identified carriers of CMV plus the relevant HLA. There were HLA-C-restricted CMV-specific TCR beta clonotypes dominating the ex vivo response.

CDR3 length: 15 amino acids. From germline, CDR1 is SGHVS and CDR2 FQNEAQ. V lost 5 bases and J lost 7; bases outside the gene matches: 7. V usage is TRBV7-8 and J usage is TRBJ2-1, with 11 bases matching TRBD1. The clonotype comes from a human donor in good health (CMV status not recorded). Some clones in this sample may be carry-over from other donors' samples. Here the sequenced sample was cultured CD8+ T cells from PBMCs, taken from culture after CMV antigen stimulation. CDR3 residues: CASSAGQGANNEQFF. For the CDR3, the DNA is TGTGCCAGCAGCGCCGGACAGGGGGCAAATAATGAGCAGTTCTTC.